These T cell receptor beta chains were read from a single sample in a study of blood T cells in healthy people across ages. TCRdb reprocessed the 5' RACE reads with MiXCR, giving one entry per CDR3 protein. The table shows about 640,000 distinct CDR3 sequences, with about 30% occurring only once. Sample: blood. All receptors derive from a woman of 80 years or more in good health. Both conserved end residues are trimmed from each CDR3. Clone size is not always given. Where it is, it says once, few, many or a class for expanded clones.

TRBV5-1	NA	14	ASSLYPLGDTDTQY
TRBV2	NA	18	ASSERITWAGPGNTDTQY
TRBV4-1	NA	14	ASTAYAGRYTDTQY
TRBV27	NA	10	ASSPTGHEAF
TRBV28	NA	14	ASGTGYITPAHEAF
TRBV20-1	many	12	SARGNRGNQPQH
TRBV7-2	NA	12	ASSRLADYNEQF
TRBV12-3/TRBV12-4	NA	13	ASNLVGGSADTQY
TRBV6-1	once	13	ASSETGGMYNEQF
TRBV7-2	NA	14	ASSLAPLGQGTPLH
TRBV20-1	few	13	SARARTANNQPQH
TRBV20-1	many	13	SASPRVRGTDTQY
TRBV30	many	14	AWGAQRAGFSYEQY
TRBV5-1	NA	12	ASSGLASTDTQY
TRBV5-4	NA	15	ASSSTRGGRSHEKLF
TRBV20-1	NA	11	SAHGGERNEQY
TRBV29-1	NA	9	SVEWGDEQF
TRBV15	few	13	ATGTETGLNTEAF
TRBV7-2	many	12	ASSSPGFPWEQY
TRBV30	NA	12	AWSVRQLHNEQF
TRBV7-2	many	13	ASSRDRVGPYEQY
TRBV7-3	many	15	ASSLTSLAGGRDTQY
TRBV5-1	many	13	ASSIASSSTDTQY